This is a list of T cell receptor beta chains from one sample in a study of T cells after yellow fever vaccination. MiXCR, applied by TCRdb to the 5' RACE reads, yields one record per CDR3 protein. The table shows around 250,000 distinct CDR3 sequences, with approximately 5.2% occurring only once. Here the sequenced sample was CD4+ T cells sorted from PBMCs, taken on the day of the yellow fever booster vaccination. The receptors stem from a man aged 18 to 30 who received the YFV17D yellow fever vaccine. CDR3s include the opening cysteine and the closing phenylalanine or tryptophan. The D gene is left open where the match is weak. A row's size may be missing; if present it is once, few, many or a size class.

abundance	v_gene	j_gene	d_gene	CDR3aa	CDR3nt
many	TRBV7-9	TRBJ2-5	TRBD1	CASPGGRETQYF	TGTGCCAGCCCAGGGGGCAGAGAGACCCAGTACTTC
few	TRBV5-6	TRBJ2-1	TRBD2	CASRWGSSGVGNEQFF	TGTGCCAGCAGGTGGGGGTCTAGCGGGGTAGGCAATGAGCAGTTCTTC
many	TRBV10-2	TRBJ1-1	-	CASRTENTEAFF	TGCGCCAGCAGGACAGAGAACACTGAAGCTTTCTTT
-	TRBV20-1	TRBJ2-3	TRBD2	CSAANGGAGTDTQYF	TGCAGTGCCGCGAACGGGGGGGCCGGGACAGATACGCAGTATTTT
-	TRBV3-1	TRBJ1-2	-	CASSQHTGFYGYTF	TGTGCCAGCAGCCAGCACACGGGTTTCTATGGCTACACCTTC
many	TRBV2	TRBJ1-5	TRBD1	CASNRDRGNQPQHF	TGTGCCAGCAACCGGGACAGGGGGAATCAGCCCCAGCATTTT
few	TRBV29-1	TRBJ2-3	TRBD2	CSVVTSGIPDTQYF	TGCAGCGTTGTGACTAGCGGTATTCCAGATACGCAGTATTTT
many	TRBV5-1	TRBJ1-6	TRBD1	CASSGDRDRSPLHF	TGCGCCAGCAGCGGGGACAGGGATAGATCACCCCTCCACTTT
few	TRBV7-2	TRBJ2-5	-	CASSPTLVRAETQYF	TGTGCCAGCAGCCCTACGCTAGTAAGGGCTGAGACCCAGTACTTC
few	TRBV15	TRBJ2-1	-	CATSRGALTYNEQFF	TGTGCCACCAGCAGAGGGGCCCTCACCTACAATGAGCAGTTCTTC
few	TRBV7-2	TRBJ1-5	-	CASSPLGGPQHF	TGTGCCAGCAGCCCCCTCGGGGGGCCCCAGCATTTT
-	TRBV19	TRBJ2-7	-	CASSISRTEVDEQYF	TGTGCCAGTAGTATTTCTAGGACAGAGGTTGACGAGCAGTACTTC
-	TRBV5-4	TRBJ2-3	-	CASSRDSHTDTQYF	TGTGCCAGCAGCCGGGACTCGCACACAGATACGCAGTATTTT
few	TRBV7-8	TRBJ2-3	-	CASSLRSVSLADTQYF	TGTGCCAGCAGCTTACGGTCGGTTAGCTTAGCAGATACGCAGTATTTT
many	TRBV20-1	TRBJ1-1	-	CSPRGGMGVVSEAFF	TGCAGCCCGAGAGGGGGAATGGGGGTAGTGTCTGAAGCTTTCTTT
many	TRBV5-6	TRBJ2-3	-	CASSFPGGTDTQYF	TGTGCCAGCAGCTTTCCGGGGGGCACAGATACGCAGTATTTT
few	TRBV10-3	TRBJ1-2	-	CAISESGSYMGSYGYTF	TGTGCCATCAGTGAGTCCGGTTCTTATATGGGGAGCTATGGCTACACCTTC
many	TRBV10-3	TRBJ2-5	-	CAISEASGQETQYF	TGTGCCATCAGTGAGGCGAGTGGCCAAGAGACCCAGTACTTC
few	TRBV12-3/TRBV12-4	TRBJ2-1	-	CASSPRFAANNEQFF	TGTGCCAGCAGTCCCCGTTTCGCAGCGAACAATGAGCAGTTCTTC
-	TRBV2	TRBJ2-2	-	CASRPDTGELFF	TGTGCCAGCAGACCCGACACCGGGGAGCTGTTTTTT
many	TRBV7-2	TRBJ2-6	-	CASSRQGSGANVLTF	TGCGCCAGCAGCCGTCAGGGTTCTGGGGCCAACGTCCTGACTTTC
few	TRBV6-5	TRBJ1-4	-	CASSYTYRATNEKLFF	TGTGCCAGCAGTTACACCTACAGGGCTACTAATGAAAAACTGTTTTTT
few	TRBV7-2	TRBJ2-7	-	CASSGALGSYEQYF	TGTGCCAGCAGCGGGGCCTTGGGCTCCTACGAGCAGTACTTC
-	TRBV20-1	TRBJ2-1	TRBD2	CSARLAGTYNEQFF	TGCAGTGCTAGACTAGCGGGGACCTACAATGAGCAGTTCTTC
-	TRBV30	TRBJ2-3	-	CAWSVRHRDTQYF	TGTGCCTGGAGTGTCCGACACCGCGATACGCAGTATTTT
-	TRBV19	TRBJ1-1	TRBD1	CASSIGRTGLNTEAFF	TGTGCCAGTAGTATCGGAAGGACAGGGTTGAACACTGAAGCTTTCTTT
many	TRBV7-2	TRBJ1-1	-	CASSSNLNTEAFF	TGTGCCAGCAGCTCAAACCTAAACACTGAAGCTTTCTTT
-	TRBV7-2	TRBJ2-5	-	CASSLARIRGQETQYF	TGTGCCAGCAGCTTAGCGCGTATTAGGGGGCAAGAGACCCAGTACTTC
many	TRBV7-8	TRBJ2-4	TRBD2	CASSFVLAGGAKNIQYF	TGTGCCAGCAGCTTCGTACTAGCGGGGGGAGCCAAAAACATTCAGTACTTC